The next 14 T cell receptor beta chains were all read from a single sample in a study of OX40 agonist ivuxolimab in advanced cancers. The protocol was immunoSEQ multiplex PCR, while the TCRdb copy is restricted to in-frame clones and leaves out a portion. This repertoire shows about 89,000 clones, 90% to 95% found once; its top ten account for roughly 0.27%. The sequencing here drew on CD4+ or CD8+ T cells sorted from blood, taken in a trial of the OX40 agonist ivuxolimab. The receptor set was obtained from an adult with an advanced solid tumor such as melanoma, head and neck, liver or kidney cancer.

V usage is TRBV7-2 and J usage is TRBJ1-5; D ambiguous. Germline V gene data show CDR1 as SGHTA and CDR2 as FQGNSA. CDR3 size: 12 residues. Trimming stripped 3 bases from V and 3 bases from J, with 3 bases between. For the CDR3, the DNA is TGTGCCAGCAGCTTTAACAATCAGCCCCAGCATTTT. Protein: CASSFNNQPQHF.

J is TRBJ1-5 and V is TRBV5-5; D remains unclear. The germline V gene has CDR1 SGHKS and CDR2 YYEKEE (reference sequence). V was cut by 0 bases and J by 4 bases, with 5 bases left in between. CDR3 length: 13 amino acids. In DNA form, the CDR3 reads TGTGCCAGCAGCTTGGTGGGGAATCAGCCCCAGCATTTT. Protein sequence: CASSLVGNQPQHF.

V is TRBV15 and J is TRBJ1-6; unclear D gene. The CDR3 length is 15 residues. The germline V gene has CDR1 LNHNV and CDR2 YYDKDF (reference sequence). The V gene lost 1 base and the J gene lost 2 bases, with 6 bases spanning the gap. The CDR3 loop is CATSRGRTYNSPLHF. CDR3 nucleotide sequence: TGTGCCACCAGCAGAGGACGGACCTATAATTCACCCCTCCACTTT. Supplemented by reference TRBV15 and TRBJ1-6, the full variable domain reads DAMVIQNPRYQVTQFGKPVTLSCSQTLNHNVMYWYQQKSSQAPKLLFHYYDKDFNNEADTPDNFQSRRPNTSFCFLDIRSPGLGDTAMYLCATSRGRTYNSPLHFGNGTRLTVT.

The J gene is TRBJ2-1, the V gene TRBV7-2, with D possibly TRBD2 on 7 matching bases. This CDR3 has 16 residues. Per the germline V gene, CDR1 is SGHTA and CDR2 is FQGNSA. V was pared by 2 bases and J by 0 bases, with 11 bases between. CDR3 residues: CASSLRGGRSYNEQFF. The CDR3 bases are TGTGCCAGCAGCTTAAGGGGGGGGCGCTCCTACAATGAGCAGTTCTTC.

The chain combines TRBV4-3 with TRBJ1-2; 7 positions agree with TRBD1. This CDR3 is 15 amino acids long. CDR1 is LGHNA, CDR2 YSLEER, per germline. Trimming at V came to 0 bases and at J to 7 bases, leaving 8 bases not matched to a gene. CDR3 DNA sequence: TGCGCCAGCAGCCAAGACCGGGCGACAGGGCTTGGCTACACCTTC. It translates to CASSQDRATGLGYTF.

The chain recombines TRBV7-2 with TRBJ2-7, with a possible D match to TRBD1 (5 bases). The length of the CDR3 is 14 residues. Germline CDR1 is SGHTA and CDR2 is FQGNSA. The V end lost 1 base, the J end lost 11 bases, and 18 bases lay between the germline ends. CDR3 coding DNA: TGTGCCAGCAGCTTAGAACAGGCCAGCCCTGTGGAGTACGTC. Protein product: CASSLEQASPVEYV.

V usage is TRBV6-1 and J usage is TRBJ2-6; no reliable D call. Per germline, CDR1 MNHNS and CDR2 SASEGT. Trimming removed 3 bases at V and 0 bases at J, with 6 bases between. There are 15 residues in the CDR3. CDR3 sequence reads: CASSDYTSGANVLTF. Written as DNA, the CDR3 is TGTGCCAGCAGTGACTACACCTCTGGGGCCAACGTCCTGACTTTC.

V is TRBV6-5 and J is TRBJ2-1; 8 bases align to TRBD2. Per the germline V gene, CDR1 is MNHEY and CDR2 is SVGAGI. The CDR3 runs 14 residues. Trimming took 4 bases from V and 12 from J; bases not matched to a gene: 11. DNA of the CDR3: TGTGCCAGCAGTTGGGGACTAGAACGGGGGGGGCAGTTCTTC. As protein: CASSWGLERGGQFF.

This chain uses TRBV2 with TRBJ2-1, with a tentative D call TRBD2 (6 bases). In germline, CDR1 is SNHLY, CDR2 FYNNEI. CDR3 size: 12 residues. Trimming took 7 bases from V and 13 from J, leaving 17 bases between them. The DNA for the CDR3 is TGTGCCAGCATCGCATGGGGGGAAATCCAGTTCTTC. Translation gives CASIAWGEIQFF.

The genes are TRBV4-3 and TRBJ2-3; no reliable D call. The CDR3 has 16 amino acids. Germline CDR1 is LGHNA and CDR2 is YSLEER. Trimming removed 4 bases from V and 0 bases from J, with 14 bases in between. CDR3 sequence: CASSPRPGQSTDTQYF. The CDR3 coding sequence is TGCGCCAGCAGCCCACGACCGGGCCAAAGCACAGATACGCAGTATTTT.

This clone occurred once. The chain uses TRBV4-2 and TRBJ2-1; a possible D gene is TRBD2 (7 bases). The V end was cut by 3 bases, the J end by 5 bases, with 17 bases between. There are 16 residues in the CDR3. Germline V gene data show CDR1 as LGHNA and CDR2 as YNFKEQ. The CDR3 DNA follows: TGTGCCAGCAGCCACTCCCCCGGGGGGCCTAACAATGAGCAGTTCTTC. Protein sequence: CASSHSPGGPNNEQFF.

The chain couples TRBV5-1 to TRBJ2-5; TRBD1 matches at 7 bases. Germline assignment: CDR1 SGHRS and CDR2 YFSETQ. Losses at the gene ends were 3 bases for V and 2 bases for J; bases not matched to a gene: 4. CDR3 size: 14 residues. CDR3 region: CASSSTGVQETQYF. DNA of the CDR3: TGCGCCAGCAGCTCTACAGGGGTGCAAGAGACCCAGTACTTC.

CDR3 nucleotides: TGTGCCAGCAGCTTAGCGGGACTAGCGGCCTCCAAAAACATTCAGTACTTC. Protein: CASSLAGLAASKNIQYF. The V call is TRBV7-2, the J call TRBJ2-4; 11 nucleotides align to TRBD2. Trimming at V came to 0 bases and at J to 2 bases, leaving 3 bases not matched to a gene. Germline CDR1 is SGHTA and CDR2 is FQGNSA. The CDR3 sequence is 17 residues long.

The chain couples TRBV4-3 to TRBJ2-4; D is ambiguous. Germline V CDR1 and CDR2: LGHNA, YSLEER. V gave up 0 bases and J gave up 7 bases, with 10 bases separating them. The length of the CDR3 is 14 residues. The CDR3 sequence: CASSQDLGRNIQYF. CDR3 in DNA: TGCGCCAGCAGCCAAGATTTGGGTAGGAACATTCAGTACTTC.